The 16 T cell receptor beta chains below all came from one sample that was sequenced in a study of T cells in Graves' hyperthyroidism and ophthalmopathy (dated by TCRdb to the late 2010s). The protocol used for the library was multiplex PCR. The sample was run on an Illumina HiSeq 2000. TCR beta CDR3 regions were amplified from RNA transcripts. The first round of RT-PCR for the TCR CDR3 was performed with the HTBI primer set and the Qiagen OneStep RT-PCR kit. Through fastp at Q25 and MiXCR, TCRdb rebuilt clones from the public reads, retaining in-frame beta chains. Under each unique CDR3 protein, matching rows form one entry showing the most common genes and DNA. This sample gives a few hundred thousand distinct CDR3 sequences in total; approximately 20% of them show up just once. Around 60% of the sample comes from the top ten. The sample consisted of blood. The receptors shown here come from a man younger than 40 with Graves' ophthalmopathy.

The chain has TRBV6-1 and TRBJ1-2; 8 nucleotides align to TRBD1. The CDR3 runs to 13 residues. Germline CDR1 reads MNHNS; CDR2 reads SASEGT. The V segment lost 7 bases and the J segment 4 bases; nucleotides outside the gene matches: 5. The DNA of the CDR3 is TGTGCCAGCAAAGTAGACAGGGGCTATGGCTACACCTTC. Residues: CASKVDRGYGYTF.

The V and J genes are TRBV28 and TRBJ2-5; possibly TRBD1 or TRBD2 for D (7 bases each). V lost 8 bases, J lost 5 bases, and 21 bases lay in between. Germline V gives CDR1 MDHEN, CDR2 SYDVKM. The CDR3 has 15 amino acids. CDR3 loop: CASSPLQGGRETQYF. The CDR3 DNA sequence: TGTGCCAGCTCTCCTCTGCAGGGGGGGAGGGAGACCCAGTACTTC.

This clonotype was seen more than once but under ten times. The rearrangement links TRBV15 to TRBJ2-5; 7 nucleotides line up with TRBD1. With V trimmed by 0 bases and J by 3 bases, 4 bases remained unmatched. The V gene's germline CDR1 is LNHNV and CDR2 YYDKDF (reference sequence). The CDR3 is 15 amino acids. Here the CDR3 reads CATSRDDGTEETQYF. In nucleotides, the CDR3 is TGTGCCACCAGCAGAGATGACGGGACAGAAGAGACCCAGTACTTC.

The gene calls are TRBV30 and TRBJ1-6, with 8 bases aligning to TRBD1. Germline lookup yields CDR1 GTSNPN and CDR2 SVGIG (reference sequence). V trimming: 3 bases; J trimming: 6 bases; junction bases outside the gene matches: 7. This CDR3 has 15 amino acids. The DNA for the CDR3 is TGTGCCTGGAGGGGACAGGCGAACTCTAATTCACCCCTCCACTTT. Its protein is CAWRGQANSNSPLHF.

The table lists this clonotype with many counts. The rearrangement joins TRBV2 to TRBJ2-3, with TRBD2 identical over 8 bases. Trimming at V came to 4 bases and at J to 3 bases, leaving 6 bases not matched to a gene. Germline CDR1 reads SNHLY; CDR2 reads FYNNEI. The CDR3 spans 15 residues. The CDR3 sequence: CASSGAGGLTDTQYF. The CDR3 DNA is TGTGCCAGCAGTGGGGCGGGAGGCCTAACAGATACGCAGTATTTT.

This clonotype was counted only a few times. The V gene is TRBV6-2 or TRBV6-3, the J gene TRBJ2-1; 7 bases fit TRBD1. The CDR3 covers 13 residues. The germline gives CDR1 MNHEY, CDR2 SVGEGT. The trim removed 2 bases at V and 15 bases at J, leaving 10 bases unmatched. CDR3 nucleotides: TGTGCCAGCAGTTACGATCCGGGACAGTCTACGTTCTTC. Translated, it gives CASSYDPGQSTFF.

The gene calls are TRBV14 and TRBJ2-2; unclear D gene. This CDR3 contains 14 residues. Trimming shortened V by 1 base and J by 0 bases, and 3 bases separated the two germline ends. Germline V gives CDR1 SGHDN, CDR2 FVKESK. The CDR3 reads CASSQATNTGELFF. CDR3 sequence (DNA): TGTGCCAGCAGCCAAGCCACGAACACCGGGGAGCTGTTTTTT.

Many counts were recorded for this clonotype. The V and J genes are TRBV30 and TRBJ1-1; possible D gene TRBD1, 5 bases. Trimming took 2 bases from V and 0 from J, leaving 13 bases between them. Germline CDR1 and CDR2: GTSNPN and SVGIG (reference sequence). CDR3 length equals 15 residues. CDR3 nucleotides: TGTGCCTGGAGTAGCATTGGGGGTTTGAACACTGAAGCTTTCTTT. It yields the protein CAWSSIGGLNTEAFF.

The V and J genes are TRBV7-3 and TRBJ1-2, with D possibly matching TRBD1 (5 bases). The CDR3 runs 13 residues. CDR1 SGHTA and CDR2 FQGTGA come from the germline V gene. With 4 bases removed from V and 7 bases from J, the gap between germline ends came to 13 bases. As DNA, the CDR3 is TGTGCCAGCAGCTCCGGGACCATGGGTGGCTACACCTTC. Translation gives CASSSGTMGGYTF.

This clonotype was recorded at least ten times. The chain recombines TRBV3-1 with TRBJ1-1, with a possible D match to TRBD1 (6 bases). The CDR3 is 14 residues long. The germline V and J ends were trimmed by 5 bases and 5 bases, with 15 bases remaining between them. Germline-derived CDR1 and CDR2 are LGHDT and YNNKEL (reference sequence). The CDR3, as DNA: TGTGCCAGCAGCTTTACAGGGTCGGGGACTGAAGCTTTCTTT. This gives the protein CASSFTGSGTEAFF.

The sample holds a few counts of this clonotype. The V gene is TRBV15, the J gene TRBJ2-7; a possible D gene is TRBD2 (6 bases). Deletions cut 3 bases from V and 2 bases from J, with 11 bases between. Germline CDR1 and CDR2: LNHNV and YYDKDF (reference sequence). The CDR3 spans 14 residues. The CDR3 loop reads CATSRSGLAYEQYF. Here the CDR3 DNA reads TGTGCCACCAGCAGGTCGGGACTTGCCTACGAGCAGTACTTC.

This clonotype turned up a few times. The chain's CDR3 is CASSSHQNQPQHF. The DNA for the CDR3 is TGTGCCAGCAGCTCACACCAGAATCAGCCCCAGCATTTT. V is TRBV11-2 and J is TRBJ1-5; no firm D call. The germline CDR1 and CDR2 sequences are SGHAT and FQNNGV. V lost 4 bases to trimming and J lost 4 bases, with 8 bases between them. The CDR3 sequence is 13 residues long.

The rearrangement uses TRBV7-9 and TRBJ2-3, with 13 nucleotides matching TRBD2. V dropped 1 base and J dropped 6; count of bases not matched to a gene: 16. There are 20 residues in the CDR3. The V gene's germline CDR1 is SEHNR and CDR2 FQNEAQ (reference sequence). Here the CDR3 DNA reads TGTGCCAGCAGCTTAGTACTCCGGTGGACTAGCGGGAGTCCTCCGGATACGCAGTATTTT. Encoded protein: CASSLVLRWTSGSPPDTQYF.

In this sample, this clonotype turned up many times. The rearrangement links TRBV5-5 to TRBJ2-1; TRBD2 agrees at 13 bases. Trimming cost V 4 bases and J 4 bases; bases outside gene matches: 2. Germline V gene lookup returns CDR1 SGHKS and CDR2 YYEKEE (reference sequence). The CDR3 extends over 15 amino acids. CDR3 sequence (DNA): TGTGCCAGCAGCGTGGGACTAGCGGGGTACAATGAGCAGTTCTTC. As protein: CASSVGLAGYNEQFF.

Of note for this clonotype: A read error may produce the germline difference seen at one junction end. The V and J genes are TRBV5-4 and TRBJ2-7, with TRBD2 matching 14 bases. From germline, CDR1 is SGHNT and CDR2 YYREEE (reference sequence). The length of the CDR3 is 19 residues. CDR3: CASRLGGVGLAGEGYEQYF. As DNA, the CDR3 is TGTGCCAGCAGGTTGGGAGGGGTGGGACTAGCGGGAGAAGGGTACGAGCAGTACTTC.

This rearrangement joins TRBV29-1 to TRBJ2-4; D not resolved. Deletions cut 3 bases from V and 9 bases from J, with 9 bases between. CDR3 length equals 11 residues. Looked up from germline, CDR1 is SQVTM and CDR2 is ANQGSEA. The CDR3: CSVEVDGIQYF. The CDR3 DNA is TGCAGCGTTGAGGTGGACGGCATTCAGTACTTC.